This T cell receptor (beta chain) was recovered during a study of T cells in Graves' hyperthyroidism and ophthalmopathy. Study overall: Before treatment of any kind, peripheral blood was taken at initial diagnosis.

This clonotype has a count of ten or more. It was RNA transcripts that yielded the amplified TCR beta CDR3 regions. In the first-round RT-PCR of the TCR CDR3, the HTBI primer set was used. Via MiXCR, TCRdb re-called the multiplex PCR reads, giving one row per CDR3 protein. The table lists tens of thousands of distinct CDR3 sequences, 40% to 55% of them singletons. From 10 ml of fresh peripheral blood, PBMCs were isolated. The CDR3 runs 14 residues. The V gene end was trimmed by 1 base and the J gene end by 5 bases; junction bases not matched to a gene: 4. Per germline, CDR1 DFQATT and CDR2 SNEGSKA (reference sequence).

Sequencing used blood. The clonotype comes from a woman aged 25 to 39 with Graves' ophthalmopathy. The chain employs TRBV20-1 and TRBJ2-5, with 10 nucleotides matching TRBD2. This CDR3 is CSARVSGRFETQYF. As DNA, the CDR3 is TGCAGTGCTAGAGTTAGCGGGAGGTTCGAGACCCAGTACTTC.